This passage covers 11 T cell receptor beta chains from one sample sequenced in a study of blood T cell repertoires in COVID-19. Assay used: immunoSEQ multiplex PCR; TCRdb lists only in-frame clones, some missing. The repertoire includes about 200,000 clones, approximately 91% of them detected once, and around 7% sits in the top ten. Sequencing input: peripheral blood. These receptors originate from a man aged 40-55 years with acute or convalescent COVID-19.

The rearrangement joins TRBV5-4 to TRBJ1-6; 9 nucleotides align to TRBD1. Looked up from germline, CDR1 is SGHNT and CDR2 is YYREEE (reference sequence). The V gene end was trimmed by 3 bases and the J gene end by 7 bases; junction bases not matched to a gene: 14. The CDR3 totals 18 residues. This chain's CDR3 is CASSSTSTGGRKNSPLHF. The CDR3 DNA reads TGTGCCAGCAGCTCGACTAGTACAGGGGGCAGAAAAAATTCACCCCTCCACTTT.

The chain recombines TRBV13 with TRBJ1-2; 9 positions match TRBD1. This CDR3 spans 14 amino acids. V was pared by 4 bases and J by 7 bases, with 7 bases of the junction left unmatched. Germline V lookup: CDR1 PRHDT, CDR2 FYEKMQ (reference sequence). DNA for the CDR3: TGTGCCAGCAGCTCCAACAGGGGGCAGGGTGGCTACACCTTC. Its translation is CASSSNRGQGGYTF.

The chain's CDR3 is CASGFAPSQVPRYGYTF. The CDR3 nucleotides read TGTGCTAGTGGGTTTGCCCCCTCACAGGTCCCCCGCTATGGCTACACCTTC. The chain links TRBV12-5 to TRBJ1-2; D is perhaps TRBD1 (5 bases). Germline V gene sequence: CDR1 LGHNT, CDR2 FRNRAP. The ends were cut back, 6 bases at V and 4 bases at J, with 24 bases in the middle. This CDR3 spans 17 amino acids.

The chain joins TRBV10-3 to TRBJ1-3; 8 bases fit TRBD1. The CDR3 spans 16 residues. J lost 0 bases, V lost 2 bases, and 3 bases had no gene match. CDR1 is ENHRY and CDR2 is SYGVKD in the germline V gene. CDR3 sequence (DNA): TGTGCCATCAGTGAGCGGACAGGGAACTCTGGAAACACCATATATTTT. Protein product: CAISERTGNSGNTIYF.

The rearrangement joins TRBV7-2 to TRBJ2-7; D is perhaps TRBD1 (6 bases). The CDR3 covers 14 residues. Germline CDR1 reads SGHTA; CDR2 reads FQGNSA. V shed 4 bases and J shed 2 bases, with 12 bases lying between them. Written as DNA, the CDR3 is TGTGCCAGCAGCTCCAACAGGGCTGCCTACGAGCAGTACTTC. It translates to CASSSNRAAYEQYF.

This chain links TRBV5-6 with TRBJ1-1; a weak D match, TRBD1 (6 bases). The CDR3 totals 16 residues. The ends were cut back, 0 bases at V and 2 bases at J, with 14 bases in the middle. Looked up from germline, CDR1 is SGHDT and CDR2 is YYEEEE. CDR3 sequence: CASSLEIRTANTEAFF. DNA for the CDR3: TGTGCCAGCAGCTTGGAGATCAGGACAGCCAACACTGAAGCTTTCTTT.

V gene TRBV5-1 combines with J gene TRBJ2-6; D is uncertain. Germline values: CDR1 SGHRS, CDR2 YFSETQ. CDR3 length: 14 amino acids. Trimming cost V 5 bases and J 4 bases, with 10 bases left between them. CDR3 sequence reads: CASRSLVGANVLTF. CDR3 in DNA: TGCGCCAGCAGGTCCCTTGTGGGGGCCAACGTCCTGACTTTC.

CDR3 nucleotides: TGTGCCAGCAAGGGGGGGCAGAATGAGCAGTTCTTC. It is translated as CASKGGQNEQFF. The chain is built from TRBV6-4 and TRBJ2-1; TRBD2 might be the D (7 bases). V lost 7 bases and J lost 7, with 11 bases in between. Germline V gene sequence: CDR1 MRHNA, CDR2 SNTAGT. The CDR3 spans 12 residues.

The chain is built from TRBV27 and TRBJ1-1, with D possibly TRBD1 on 5 matching bases. Trimming left V 2 bases short and J 1 base short, with 8 bases between. The CDR3 length is 14 residues. Germline CDR1 reads MNHEY; CDR2 reads SMNVEV (reference sequence). This CDR3 is CASSLNQGNTEAFF. CDR3 DNA: TGTGCCAGCAGTTTAAATCAGGGGAACACTGAAGCTTTCTTT.

The J gene is TRBJ1-1, the V gene TRBV24-1; 8 positions match TRBD1. Germline V lookup: CDR1 KGHDR, CDR2 SFDVKD. With 0 bases clipped from V and 2 bases from J, the junction kept 7 bases outside the gene matches. This CDR3 comprises 17 residues. The CDR3 here is CATSDLGGQAKNTEAFF. DNA of the CDR3: TGTGCCACCAGTGATTTGGGGGGACAGGCGAAAAACACTGAAGCTTTCTTT.

J is TRBJ1-2 and V is TRBV7-9; no clear D gene. The CDR3 is made up of 14 amino acids. Trimming removed 1 base at V and 3 bases at J, with 9 bases between. Germline CDR1 and CDR2: SEHNR and FQNEAQ (reference sequence). The CDR3 DNA sequence: TGTGCCAGCAGCTTAGAACTCCGTGACTATGGCTACACCTTC. Its protein product is CASSLELRDYGYTF.